Described below is a single T cell receptor (beta chain) sequence and its context. What it recognizes is unknown. The data originate from a study of T-cell reconstitution after alpha-beta-depleted transplantation in children. Study-level findings and limits: T-cell numbers and diversity one year post-transplant derived largely from freshly generated T cells.

Preparation of the TCRbeta library involved a method that used unique molecular identifiers. TCRdb re-called the PCR reads with MiXCR, one entry per CDR3 protein. The sample yields approximately 300,000 distinct CDR3 sequences, nearly 8% seen once. Germline V gene lookup returns CDR1 MNHEY and CDR2 SVGAGI. The V and J ends lost 2 bases and 4 bases respectively, with 14 bases between them. CDR3 length equals 15 residues. J is TRBJ2-5 and V is TRBV6-5; D might be TRBD1 or TRBD2, each matching 6 bases. The clonotype comes from a female patient between 2 and 15 years old who had a stem cell transplant for Fanconi anemia, so the T cells may come from the graft donor. Sequencing used peripheral blood, obtained 360 days after TCRalphabeta/CD19-depleted stem cell transplant. The CDR3 here is CASSYGRGGRETQYF. CDR3 nucleotide sequence: TGTGCCAGCAGTTACGGCAGGGGAGGACGAGAGACCCAGTACTTC.